The 10 T cell receptor beta chains in this list originate from one sample, sequenced in a study of read filtering for tumor transcriptome and immune sequencing. Molecular barcoded adaptors covering alpha/delta and beta/gamma chains were used on approximately 400 ng RNA. TCRdb re-called the reads through MiXCR, storing one row per CDR3 protein. The data contain about 130,000 distinct CDR3 sequences, around 13% of them seen just once; the ten biggest clones take up 9.5% to 11%. Sequencing was carried out using a population of CD138-negative cells sorted from bone marrow. The source is a donor at least 40 years old with multiple myeloma.

This clonotype was found many times. This rearrangement joins TRBV9 to TRBJ2-1; maybe TRBD1 (5 bases). Trimming left V 0 bases short and J 4 bases short, with 11 bases between. There are 15 residues in the CDR3. Germline CDR1 SGDLS, CDR2 YYNGEE. The CDR3 loop is CASSVAGASYNEQFF. In DNA, the CDR3 is TGTGCCAGCAGCGTAGCTGGGGCTAGTTACAATGAGCAGTTCTTC.

This clonotype was counted at least ten times. The chain is built from TRBV10-2 and TRBJ1-1, with D maybe TRBD1 (6 bases). Germline lookup yields CDR1 WSHSY and CDR2 SAAADI. The CDR3 loop spans 13 amino acids. Trimming left V 8 bases short and J 1 base short, with 11 bases between. The CDR3 protein is CASFRDKNTEAFF. In DNA form, the CDR3 reads TGCGCCAGCTTCCGGGACAAGAACACTGAAGCTTTCTTT.

This clonotype was picked up many times. This chain links TRBV12-3 or TRBV12-4 with TRBJ1-1, with 7 bases that match TRBD1. Losses at the gene ends were 7 bases for V and 5 bases for J; bases not matched to a gene: 4. The CDR3 runs 12 residues. The CDR3 region has the DNA TGTGCCAGCACCCCAGGGGGGACTGAAGCTTTCTTT. Its translation: CASTPGGTEAFF.

At least ten counts were recorded for this clonotype. The rearrangement links TRBV29-1 to TRBJ2-5; possibly TRBD2 for D (6 bases). V lost 4 bases and J 4 bases, leaving 7 bases between the germline ends. The germline V gene has CDR1 SQVTM and CDR2 ANQGSEA. The CDR3 consists of 11 residues. The CDR3 sequence: CSVVSGETQYF. The DNA for the CDR3 is TGCAGCGTTGTTAGCGGAGAGACCCAGTACTTC.

This clonotype was recorded once. This may be a read error, as it is one base from a much larger clone. The chain links TRBV25-1 to TRBJ1-2; TRBD1 might be the D (6 bases). From germline, CDR1 is MGHDK and CDR2 SYGVNS. Deletions cut 8 bases from V and 6 bases from J, with 22 bases between. This CDR3 has 15 residues. As DNA, the CDR3 is TGTGCCAGCTGTGTTCCGGGACACCATGCAGATGGCTACACCTTC. It specifies CASCVPGHHADGYTF.

This clonotype was seen a handful of times. The chain uses TRBV28 and TRBJ2-5; 7 positions agree with TRBD2. CDR1 is MDHEN, CDR2 SYDVKM, per germline. V was clipped by 7 bases and J by 5 bases; unmatched bases: 10. The CDR3 runs 14 residues. CDR3 nucleotides: TGTGCCAGCACCGCCCCCTGGGGAGGGGAGACCCAGTACTTC. This codes for CASTAPWGGETQYF.

At least ten counts were recorded for this clonotype. The V gene is TRBV6-1, the J gene TRBJ2-1; D is ambiguous. From germline, CDR1 is MNHNS and CDR2 SASEGT. V gave up 3 bases and J gave up 2 bases, with 2 bases separating them. The CDR3 runs 12 residues. This CDR3 reads CASSDTYNEQFF. CDR3 DNA sequence: TGTGCCAGCAGTGATACCTACAATGAGCAGTTCTTC.

Of note for this clonotype: It may be a read error: a sequence one base away is much more abundant. The chain carries TRBV20-1 and TRBJ2-5, with 12 bases that match TRBD2. CDR3 length: 12 amino acids. Germline-derived CDR1 and CDR2 are DFQATT and SNEGSKA (reference sequence). The CDR3 DNA reads as TGCAGCGGACTAGCGGGGACAGGGACCCAGTACTTC. It codes for CSGLAGTGTQYF.

The chain uses TRBV28 and TRBJ1-5, with 9 bases lining up with TRBD1. Germline trimming cut 5 bases from V and 6 bases from J; bases unmatched to any gene: 14. CDR1 MDHEN and CDR2 SYDVKM come from the germline V gene. The length of the CDR3 is 17 residues. For the CDR3, the DNA is TGTGCCAGCAGTACACTAACAGGGGGCTCAGGCACTCAGCCCCAGCATTTT. It translates to CASSTLTGGSGTQPQHF.

This clonotype showed up many times. This rearrangement joins TRBV6-1 to TRBJ1-1; TRBD1 agrees at 7 bases. CDR1 is MNHNS and CDR2 is SASEGT in the germline V gene. The V gene end was trimmed by 8 bases and the J gene end by 3 bases; junction bases not matched to a gene: 6. The CDR3 runs to 13 residues. The CDR3 loop reads CASPGTADTEAFF. CDR3 coding DNA: TGTGCCAGCCCCGGGACAGCCGACACTGAAGCTTTCTTT.